The 18 T cell receptor beta chains given below trace back to one sample, sequenced in a study of PD-1 blockade in classical Hodgkin lymphoma. Every one of the patients relapsed after autologous stem cell transplantation (brentuximab vedotin exposure was variable). TCRdb's table, derived via immunoSEQ multiplex PCR, lists solely in-frame clones and lacks some. The sample includes roughly 28,000 clones, 65% to 75% seen only once; the top ten take 26%. Sequencing was performed on peripheral blood mononuclear cells (PBMCs), taken before the second cycle of nivolumab. These receptors all come from a human donor with classical Hodgkin lymphoma.

The J gene is TRBJ2-6, the V gene TRBV6-5, with 7 bases fitting TRBD1. The germline V gene encodes CDR1 MNHEY and CDR2 SVGAGI. The CDR3 is 15 residues long. With V trimmed by 6 bases and J by 2 bases, 4 bases remained unmatched. The CDR3 nucleotides read TGTGCCAGCAGCCGCGACAGGGCTGGGGCCAACGTCCTGACTTTC. Its translation: CASSRDRAGANVLTF.

This sequence joins TRBV7-4 and TRBJ2-3, with TRBD2 identical over 9 bases. This CDR3 region has 19 residues. V shed 1 base and J 0 bases; nucleotides not matched to a gene: 11. Germline V lookup: CDR1 SGHVT, CDR2 SQSDAQ. CDR3 amino acids: CASSLEWPSGATSTDTQYF. The CDR3, as DNA: TGTGCCAGCAGCTTAGAATGGCCTAGCGGGGCTACTAGCACAGATACGCAGTATTTT. The full variable domain, with the rest looked up from reference TRBV7-4 and TRBJ2-3, is GAGVSQSPRYKVAKRGRDVALRCDSISGHVTLYWYRQTLGQGSEVLTYSQSDAQRDKSGRPSGRFSAERPERSVSTLKIQRTEQGDSAVYLCASSLEWPSGATSTDTQYFGPGTRLTVL.

The chain joins TRBV18 to TRBJ2-1; 7 nucleotides line up with TRBD2. The CDR3 is made up of 16 amino acids. Germline V CDR1 and CDR2: KGHSH, LQKENI. The trim removed 3 bases at V and 3 bases at J, leaving 8 bases unmatched. The DNA of the CDR3 is TGTGCCAGCTCACCTCCTGGACTAGTTAACTACAATGAGCAGTTCTTC. It yields the protein CASSPPGLVNYNEQFF.

The count of this clone is one. The chain combines TRBV11-2 with TRBJ2-2; the D is unclear. V was trimmed by 5 bases and J by 1 base, leaving 8 bases between them. Germline V gene sequence: CDR1 SGHAT, CDR2 FQNNGV. The CDR3 loop spans 14 amino acids. CDR3 residues: CASSRTVNTGELFF. The CDR3 region has the DNA TGTGCCAGCAGCCGGACGGTGAACACCGGGGAGCTGTTTTTT.

The rearrangement uses TRBV29-1 and TRBJ2-7; D may match TRBD1 or TRBD2 (6 bases each). The germline V gene has CDR1 SQVTM and CDR2 ANQGSEA. The V and J ends lost 5 bases and 3 bases respectively, with 11 bases between them. CDR3 length equals 12 residues. CDR3: CSVRTAGYEQYF. In DNA, the CDR3 is TGCAGCGTTCGGACAGCGGGCTACGAGCAGTACTTC.

The chain links TRBV6-1 to TRBJ1-5; D is possibly TRBD1 (5 bases). Germline V gene data show CDR1 as MNHNS and CDR2 as SASEGT. This CDR3 spans 15 amino acids. The V gene lost 7 bases and the J gene lost 2 bases, with 15 bases spanning the gap. The CDR3 region has the DNA TGTGCCAGCAAAGGGGTCGGTTTTGGCAATCAGCCCCAGCATTTT. It codes for CASKGVGFGNQPQHF.

This chain links TRBV5-5 with TRBJ1-1, with D perhaps TRBD1 (6 bases). The CDR3 totals 14 residues. CDR1 SGHKS and CDR2 YYEKEE come from the germline V gene (reference sequence). Trimming removed 1 base from V and 1 base from J, with 8 bases in between. The DNA for the CDR3 is TGTGCCAGCAGCTTGCTGACAGGGAACACTGAAGCTTTCTTT. Its translation: CASSLLTGNTEAFF.

This clone was seen only once. The V and J genes are TRBV15 and TRBJ1-2; no clear D. The germline V and J ends were trimmed by 0 bases and 5 bases, with 13 bases remaining between them. This CDR3 contains 15 residues. Germline V CDR1 and CDR2: LNHNV, YYDKDF (reference sequence). The CDR3 coding sequence is TGTGCCACCAGCAGAGATAGCGGCGCGGGGTATGGCTACACCTTC. Residues: CATSRDSGAGYGYTF.

This clone was seen more than once but under ten times. CDR3 DNA sequence: TGTGCCAGCAGTATTAGCGGGAGAGGCTCTGGGGCCAACGTCCTGACTTTC. Translation: CASSISGRGSGANVLTF. The V gene is TRBV28, the J gene TRBJ2-6, with 9 positions matching TRBD2. Germline V gives CDR1 MDHEN, CDR2 SYDVKM. V lost 5 bases, J lost 0 bases, and 5 bases stayed unmatched. CDR3 length: 17 amino acids.

The rearrangement links TRBV23-1 to TRBJ2-7; D gene unclear. TRBV23-1 is an open reading frame whose function is uncertain. The CDR3 extends over 11 amino acids. V lost 4 bases and J 0 bases, leaving 1 base between the germline ends. For the CDR3, the DNA is TGCGCCAGCAGTCCCTCCTACGAGCAGTACGTC. It encodes CASSPSYEQYV.

The chain couples TRBV10-1 to TRBJ1-2, with D perhaps matching TRBD1 (6 bases). V lost 4 bases, J lost 1 base, and 7 bases lay in between. Germline V gives CDR1 WNHNN, CDR2 SYGVQD (reference sequence). The CDR3 spans 13 residues. The CDR3 DNA is TGCGCCAGCAGTGGACAGGATAACTATGGCTACACCTTC. Its translation: CASSGQDNYGYTF.

This clone was recorded a few times. The chain joins TRBV19 to TRBJ2-2; D unclear. CDR3 size: 16 residues. With 3 bases removed from V and 4 bases from J, the gap between germline ends came to 15 bases. Germline CDR1 reads LNHDA; CDR2 reads SQIVND (reference sequence). The CDR3 reads CASSITRARSTGELFF. The DNA of the CDR3 is TGTGCCAGTAGTATCACACGCGCGCGCAGCACCGGGGAGCTGTTTTTT.

This chain uses TRBV6-1 with TRBJ2-5; D possibly uses TRBD1 or TRBD2 (7 bases each). V lost 1 base to trimming and J lost 2 bases, with 14 bases between them. Germline V gives CDR1 MNHNS, CDR2 SASEGT. CDR3 length: 16 amino acids. The CDR3 region is CASSEDDRDYQETQYF. The CDR3 coding sequence is TGTGCCAGCAGTGAAGATGACAGGGACTATCAAGAGACCCAGTACTTC.

This clone was recorded a few times. The chain couples TRBV6-6 to TRBJ1-1, with 8 bases matching TRBD1. Germline lookup yields CDR1 MNHNY and CDR2 SVGAGI (reference sequence). This CDR3 has 15 residues. V trimming: 4 bases; J trimming: 3 bases; junction bases outside the gene matches: 7. CDR3 residues: CASSLNRGIDTEAFF. CDR3 nucleotides: TGTGCCAGCAGTTTGAACAGGGGGATAGACACTGAAGCTTTCTTT.

This sequence joins TRBV6-6 and TRBJ1-1, with TRBD1 identical over 8 bases. CDR3 length: 11 amino acids. Germline values: CDR1 MNHNY, CDR2 SVGAGI (reference sequence). V dropped 11 bases and J dropped 11; count of bases not matched to a gene: 10. CDR3 in amino acids: CAEGQGAQAFF. The CDR3 DNA reads TGTGCCGAGGGGCAGGGGGCGCAGGCTTTCTTT.

The V gene is TRBV6-6, the J gene TRBJ2-7, with D perhaps TRBD1 (6 bases). Trimming took off 9 bases at V and 2 bases at J, with 11 bases between the two ends. This CDR3 is 12 amino acids long. Germline CDR1 and CDR2: MNHNY and SVGAGI (reference sequence). CDR3 residues: CASGQGPYEQYF. In DNA form, the CDR3 reads TGTGCCAGTGGGCAGGGGCCCTACGAGCAGTACTTC.

The chain uses TRBV6-1 and TRBJ1-2, with no clear D. The CDR3 consists of 14 residues. V was clipped by 1 base and J by 1 base, with 7 bases between them. Germline V gives CDR1 MNHNS, CDR2 SASEGT. In DNA, the CDR3 is TGTGCCAGCAGTGAAGAACCGGGTAACTATGGCTACACCTTC. This codes for CASSEEPGNYGYTF.

The chain's CDR3 is CASIGTPEGYTF. The CDR3 DNA sequence: TGTGCCAGCATCGGGACACCCGAGGGCTACACCTTC. The V and J genes are TRBV28 and TRBJ1-2; tentatively, D is TRBD1 (6 bases). This CDR3 contains 12 residues. Germline-derived CDR1 and CDR2 are MDHEN and SYDVKM. The V end lost 7 bases, the J end lost 8 bases, and 14 bases lay between the germline ends.